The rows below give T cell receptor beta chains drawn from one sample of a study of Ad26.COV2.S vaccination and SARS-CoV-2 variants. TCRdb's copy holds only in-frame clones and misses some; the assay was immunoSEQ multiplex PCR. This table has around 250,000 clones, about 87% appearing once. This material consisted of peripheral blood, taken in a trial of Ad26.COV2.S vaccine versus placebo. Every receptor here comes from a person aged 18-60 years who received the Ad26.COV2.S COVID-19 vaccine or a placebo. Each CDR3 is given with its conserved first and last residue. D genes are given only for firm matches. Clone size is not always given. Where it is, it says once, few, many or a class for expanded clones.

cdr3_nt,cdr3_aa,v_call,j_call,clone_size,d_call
TGTGCCAGCAGCCCATTAAGGCGAACTGAAGCTTTCTTT,CASSPLRRTEAFF,TRBV11-2,TRBJ1-1,.,.
TGTGCCAGCAGCTTAACTGGCGGTTGGGAGACCCAGTACTTC,CASSLTGGWETQYF,TRBV7-3,TRBJ2-5,once,.
TGCGCCAGCAGCCCGGGACTAGCGGAGATCAATGAGCAGTTCTTC,CASSPGLAEINEQFF,TRBV5-1,TRBJ2-1,.,TRBD2
TGTGCCAGCAGCCCAGGACAGGGGGTCATGAACACTGAAGCTTTCTTT,CASSPGQGVMNTEAFF,TRBV5-5,TRBJ1-1,.,TRBD1
TGTGCCAGCAGCCCTACAGGGGAAGGCTACGAGCAGTACTTC,CASSPTGEGYEQYF,TRBV3-1/TRBV3-2,TRBJ2-7,.,TRBD1
TGTGCCAGCAAGCAGGGTTTACGAAACACCATATATTTT,CASKQGLRNTIYF,TRBV28,TRBJ1-3,few,.
TGCGCCAGCAGTGAGTCCGCGGTACCCTACAATGAGCAGTTCTTC,CASSESAVPYNEQFF,TRBV10-1,TRBJ2-1,.,.
TGCGCCAGCAGCCAAGAAATGGCCGGAGACGGCAGCAATTCTAACTATGGCTACACCTTC,CASSQEMAGDGSNSNYGYTF,TRBV4-3,TRBJ1-2,.,.
TGTGCCAGTACCCATACAGGGGTCTCACCCCTCCACTTT,CASTHTGVSPLHF,TRBV19,TRBJ1-6,.,TRBD1
TGCAGTGCTAGTGGGACTAGCGGAAAATACGAGCAGTACTTC,CSASGTSGKYEQYF,TRBV20-1,TRBJ2-7,.,TRBD2
TGTGCCAGCAGCCAAGATCTGGACAGTTACAATTCACCCCTCCACTTT,CASSQDLDSYNSPLHF,TRBV14,TRBJ1-6,.,.
TGCGCCAGCAGCCGAGGGGGCGGCACTGAAGCTTTCTTT,CASSRGGGTEAFF,TRBV5-1,TRBJ1-1,.,TRBD1
TGTGCCAGCGACCCTGGAGGCAGAAACTATGGCTACACCTTC,CASDPGGRNYGYTF,TRBV19,TRBJ1-2,.,.
TGTGCCAGCAGCCCGGTTCTCCTTGGGAAAGATACGCAGTATTTT,CASSPVLLGKDTQYF,TRBV6-2/TRBV6-3,TRBJ2-3,.,.
TGCACCAGCAGCCAGGTCCCGCAGAACACTGAAGCTTTCTTT,CTSSQVPQNTEAFF,TRBV1,TRBJ1-1,few,.
TGTGCTAGTGGTTTGCCCACACTGACAGGGGGCGAGCAGTACTTC,CASGLPTLTGGEQYF,TRBV12-5,TRBJ2-7,.,TRBD1
TGTGCCAGCAGCGCGTGGGACAGTGGGAACTCTGGGGCCAACGTCCTGACTTTC,CASSAWDSGNSGANVLTF,TRBV9,TRBJ2-6,.,TRBD1
TGTGCCAGTAGTACGATCCGGCAGGGAGACAATGAGCAGTTCTTC,CASSTIRQGDNEQFF,TRBV19,TRBJ2-1,.,.
TGTGCCAGCAGCGGGACAGGGGGGGAGTACACTGAAGCTTTCTTT,CASSGTGGEYTEAFF,TRBV2,TRBJ1-1,.,TRBD1
TGTGCCACCAGCAGAGATTTCGGGACTAGCGATTCCACAGATACGCAGTATTTT,CATSRDFGTSDSTDTQYF,TRBV15,TRBJ2-3,.,TRBD2
TGTGCCAGCTTAGTCGACAGGGGCGGCACAGATACGCAGTATTTT,CASLVDRGGTDTQYF,TRBV6-5,TRBJ2-3,.,TRBD1
TGTGCCAGTAGTATTCAGGGGATTCAGCCCCAGCATTTT,CASSIQGIQPQHF,TRBV19,TRBJ1-5,.,.
TGTGCCAGCAGTGATCCCCGGGACAGGGGGATGGATGGCTACACCTTC,CASSDPRDRGMDGYTF,TRBV25-1,TRBJ1-2,.,TRBD1
TGTGCCAGCAGCAGGACAATAGCTAACTATGGCTACACCTTC,CASSRTIANYGYTF,TRBV7-9,TRBJ1-2,.,.
TGCGCCAGCAGCTTGGAGGGGGGACTAGCCCCCTACGAGCAGTACTTC,CASSLEGGLAPYEQYF,TRBV5-1,TRBJ2-7,once,TRBD2
TGTGCCAGCAACGCACGGACAGGGAAGGATGGCTACACCTTC,CASNARTGKDGYTF,TRBV6-5,TRBJ1-2,.,TRBD1
TGCGCCAGCAGCGTAACGGGGGACTCGGGGGAGACCCAGTACTTC,CASSVTGDSGETQYF,TRBV5-1,TRBJ2-5,.,.
TGTGCCAGCAAGTCGGGACTAGCGGGGGGGCAGTTCTTC,CASKSGLAGGQFF,TRBV12-3/TRBV12-4,TRBJ2-1,once,TRBD2
TGTGCCAGCAGTTTATCAGGGGGCGCCTACAATGAGCAGTTCTTC,CASSLSGGAYNEQFF,TRBV6-4,TRBJ2-1,.,TRBD1
TGTGCCAGCATCATGACACAGGGAGACTCCAGCGGCTACACCTTC,CASIMTQGDSSGYTF,TRBV5-4,TRBJ1-2,.,.
TGTGCCTGGAGCGGAGGGGTCACAGATACGCAGTATTTT,CAWSGGVTDTQYF,TRBV30,TRBJ2-3,.,.
TGTGCCAGTAGTACGTCGACGGGAGGTGGCTATGGCTACACCTTC,CASSTSTGGGYGYTF,TRBV19,TRBJ1-2,.,.
TGTGCCAGCAGTCGCGGGAACTTAGGGACAGGTTCCTCCAGGGAGCAGTTCTTC,CASSRGNLGTGSSREQFF,TRBV6-4,TRBJ2-1,.,TRBD1
TGTGCCTGGAGTCTCAGCCGAATCGGCGAGCAGTACTTC,CAWSLSRIGEQYF,TRBV30,TRBJ2-7,.,.
TGTGCCAGCAGTTCCATCAACAGGGGCGACTATGGCTACACCTTC,CASSSINRGDYGYTF,TRBV27,TRBJ1-2,few,TRBD1
TGTGCCAGCAGCTTAAAAAGCGGGGGACCCGGGGAGCTGTTTTTT,CASSLKSGGPGELFF,TRBV7-2,TRBJ2-2,.,TRBD2
TGTGCCAGCAGCTTAAAGGGCGGGGAGCAGTTCTTC,CASSLKGGEQFF,TRBV7-3,TRBJ2-1,.,.
TGTGCCAGCAGTACGAGGTTTATTTTACTAGCGGGGGGCCTCAGGAGCTCCTACAATGAGCAGTTCTTC,CASSTRFILLAGGLRSSYNEQFF,TRBV21-1,TRBJ2-1,.,.
TGTGCCAGCAGCAATGGGGGGAACACTGAAGCTTTCTTT,CASSNGGNTEAFF,TRBV9,TRBJ1-1,.,.
TGTGCCAGCAGTTACTCGATGGGGACGGGGTCCCAGTACTTC,CASSYSMGTGSQYF,TRBV6-5,TRBJ2-5,.,.
TGTGCCAGTCCTAATACAGGATTCAATCAGCCCCAGCATTTT,CASPNTGFNQPQHF,TRBV19,TRBJ1-5,.,.
TGTGCCAGCAGTTTATGGGGCCCTGAAGCTTTCTTT,CASSLWGPEAFF,TRBV12-3/TRBV12-4,TRBJ1-1,.,.
TGTGCCAGCAGTCCCGGCCCCAGGATAACGGGGTGGCCTGCATCCGGGGAGCTGTTTTTT,CASSPGPRITGWPASGELFF,TRBV4-2,TRBJ2-2,.,.
TGTGCCAGCAGTTACTTCCGGCCGATGAATGAAAAACTGTTTTTT,CASSYFRPMNEKLFF,TRBV6-6,TRBJ1-4,.,.
TGCAGTGCTAGTGGAGCGGGAGGGCCCCGTAAGACCCAGTACTTC,CSASGAGGPRKTQYF,TRBV20-1,TRBJ2-5,.,TRBD2
TGTGCCAGCAGCCAAGGGGGCGCTAGCTACAATGAGCAGTTCTTC,CASSQGGASYNEQFF,TRBV3-1/TRBV3-2,TRBJ2-1,.,.
TGTGCCAGCAGCGAATCCGGGACCCACAATGAGCAGTTCTTC,CASSESGTHNEQFF,TRBV5-4,TRBJ2-1,.,.
TGTGCCAGCAGGCAACCAGGAGTTAACACTGAAGCTTTCTTT,CASRQPGVNTEAFF,TRBV28,TRBJ1-1,.,.
TGTGCCAGCAGTTACTCGGAGAACACTGAAGCTTTCTTT,CASSYSENTEAFF,TRBV6-5,TRBJ1-1,many,.
TGCGCCAGCAGTCTGACGCGGACAGCAAGCACTGAAGCTTTCTTT,CASSLTRTASTEAFF,TRBV5-1,TRBJ1-1,.,.
TGTGCCAGTAGTTCAACAGGGGGCAGCAGCAATCAGCCCCAGCATTTT,CASSSTGGSSNQPQHF,TRBV19,TRBJ1-5,.,TRBD1
TGTGCCAGCAGGAGCAGCCAAGACTTTTCTAACTATGGCTACACCTTC,CASRSSQDFSNYGYTF,TRBV6-6,TRBJ1-2,.,.
TGTGCCAGCAGCCATGAATCACAGCCTTTGGTCACTGAAGCTTTCTTT,CASSHESQPLVTEAFF,TRBV3-1/TRBV3-2,TRBJ1-1,.,.
TGTGCCAGCAGTGTAGGACTACCGCGGGATACGCAGTATTTT,CASSVGLPRDTQYF,TRBV27,TRBJ2-3,.,.
TGTGCCAGTAGTATTTCAGATAGCAATCAGCCCCAGCATTTT,CASSISDSNQPQHF,TRBV19,TRBJ1-5,.,.
TGTGCCAGCAGCCCCCCAGCAAGTGAAAAACTGTTTTTT,CASSPPASEKLFF,TRBV4-2,TRBJ1-4,.,.
TGTGCCAGCAGCTTAATGGGGAAAGGTCCGGGTGAGCAGTACTTC,CASSLMGKGPGEQYF,TRBV7-2,TRBJ2-7,.,.
TGCGCCAGCAGCGGGCAGTCGAGAGGCTACACCTTC,CASSGQSRGYTF,TRBV5-1,TRBJ1-2,once,.
TGTGCCTCCCGACAGGCCTACGAGCAGTACTTC,CASRQAYEQYF,TRBV30,TRBJ2-7,.,.